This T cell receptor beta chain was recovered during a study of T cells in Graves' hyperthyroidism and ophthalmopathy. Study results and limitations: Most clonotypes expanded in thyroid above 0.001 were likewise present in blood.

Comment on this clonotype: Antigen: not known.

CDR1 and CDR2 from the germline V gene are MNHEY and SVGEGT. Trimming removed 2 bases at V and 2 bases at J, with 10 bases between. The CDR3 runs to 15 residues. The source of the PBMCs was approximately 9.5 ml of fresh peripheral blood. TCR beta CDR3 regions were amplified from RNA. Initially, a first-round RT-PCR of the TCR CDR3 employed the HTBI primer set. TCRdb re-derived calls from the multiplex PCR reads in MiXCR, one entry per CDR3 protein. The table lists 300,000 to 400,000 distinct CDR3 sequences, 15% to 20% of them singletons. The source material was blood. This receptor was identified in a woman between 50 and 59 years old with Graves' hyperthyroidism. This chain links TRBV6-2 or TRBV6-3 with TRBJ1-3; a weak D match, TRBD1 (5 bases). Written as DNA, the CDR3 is TGTGCCAGCAGTTACGCGGGGGATCCTGGAAACACCATATATTTT. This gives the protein CASSYAGDPGNTIYF.